The 11 T cell receptor beta chains reported below all come from one sample, sequenced in a study of blood T cell repertoires in COVID-19. Clones were read by immunoSEQ multiplex PCR, and TCRdb kept only the in-frame ones, dropping some. The table records 200,000 to 250,000 clones, under 90% of them present only once. Sequenced: PBMCs or T cells enriched from blood (not recorded which). The receptors here all came from a woman aged 55-75 years who had recovered from COVID-19.

The V call is TRBV29-1, the J call TRBJ1-4, with TRBD1 as a possible D gene (6 bases). This CDR3 spans 15 amino acids. Germline-derived CDR1 and CDR2 are SQVTM and ANQGSEA. V lost 6 bases and J 3 bases, leaving 17 bases between the germline ends. CDR3 region: CSVGRAEGANEKLFF. The CDR3 region has the DNA TGCAGCGTCGGACGCGCAGAGGGGGCTAATGAAAAACTGTTTTTT. Together with reference TRBV29-1 and TRBJ1-4, the CDR3 gives the full variable domain: SAVISQKPSRDICQRGTSLTIQCQVDSQVTMMFWYRQQPGQSLTLIATANQGSEATYESGFVIDKFPISRPNLTFSTLTVSNMSPEDSSIYLCSVGRAEGANEKLFFGSGTQLSVL.

The table lists this clone with a count of one. The rearrangement uses TRBV5-4 and TRBJ2-7; TRBD1 matches 7 bases. Germline V gene lookup returns CDR1 SGHNT and CDR2 YYREEE (reference sequence). The CDR3 length is 14 residues. J was trimmed by 4 bases and V by 4 bases; bases with no gene match: 8. CDR3 sequence (DNA): TGTGCCAGCAGCGCCGGACAGGTGCCATACGAGCAGTACTTC. It is translated as CASSAGQVPYEQYF. The complete variable domain, with remaining parts taken from reference TRBV5-4 and TRBJ2-7, reads ETGVTQSPTHLIKTRGQQVTLRCSSQSGHNTVSWYQQALGQGPQFIFQYYREEENGRGNFPPRFSGLQFPNYSSELNVNALELDDSALYLCASSAGQVPYEQYFGPGTRLTVT.

In its sample, this clone was seen many times. V is TRBV7-9 and J is TRBJ1-1; a possible D gene is TRBD1 (6 bases). The CDR3 spans 19 residues. Trimming removed 1 base from V and 1 base from J, with 22 bases in between. Germline CDR1 SEHNR, CDR2 FQNEAQ (reference sequence). CDR3 DNA: TGTGCCAGCAGCTTAGAAGGGTGGGGGCACGGGGTGAGGAACACTGAAGCTTTCTTT. Its translation: CASSLEGWGHGVRNTEAFF.

This clone was seen more than once but under ten times. The V and J genes are TRBV5-4 and TRBJ1-1; D perhaps matches TRBD1 (6 bases). The germline V gene has CDR1 SGHNT and CDR2 YYREEE (reference sequence). Trimming removed 0 bases from V and 1 base from J, with 10 bases in between. There are 15 residues in the CDR3. The chain's CDR3 is CASSLAEQGNTEAFF. CDR3 DNA: TGTGCCAGCAGCTTGGCCGAACAGGGGAACACTGAAGCTTTCTTT.

This clone appeared a single time. This chain uses TRBV11-2 with TRBJ1-6; maybe TRBD1 (6 bases). Trimming shortened V by 5 bases and J by 9 bases, and 14 bases separated the two germline ends. Germline assignment: CDR1 SGHAT and CDR2 FQNNGV. The CDR3 extends over 14 amino acids. The CDR3: CASSKDRSGSPLHF. The CDR3 DNA sequence: TGTGCCAGCAGCAAAGACAGGTCCGGTTCACCCCTCCACTTT.

The chain joins TRBV6-5 to TRBJ2-7; 9 bases agree with TRBD1. The trim removed 8 bases at V and 3 bases at J, leaving 5 bases unmatched. CDR3 length equals 13 residues. The germline CDR1 and CDR2 sequences are MNHEY and SVGAGI. The CDR3 nucleotides read TGTGCCAGCCAAAGGGGACAGGGCTACGAGCAGTACTTC. Translating gives CASQRGQGYEQYF.

The rearrangement uses TRBV7-2 and TRBJ1-3, with D perhaps TRBD1 (6 bases). This CDR3 region has 15 residues. Germline lookup yields CDR1 SGHTA and CDR2 FQGNSA. Trimming left V 8 bases short and J 0 bases short, with 14 bases between. For the CDR3, the DNA is TGTGCCAGCGGCGACCGAGGGGGCTCTGGAAACACCATATATTTT. Its protein product is CASGDRGGSGNTIYF.

The chain couples TRBV5-4 to TRBJ1-5; possible D gene TRBD1, 5 bases. Trimming stripped 1 base from V and 5 bases from J, with 10 bases between. This CDR3 has 14 amino acids. CDR1 is SGHNT and CDR2 is YYREEE in the germline V gene (reference sequence). The CDR3 spells CASSLMGLDQPQHF. DNA for the CDR3: TGTGCCAGCAGCTTGATGGGGCTGGATCAGCCCCAGCATTTT.

The V gene is TRBV19, the J gene TRBJ1-2; possibly TRBD1 for D (6 bases). The CDR3 totals 13 residues. V gave up 5 bases and J gave up 5 bases, with 12 bases separating them. The V gene's germline CDR1 is LNHDA and CDR2 SQIVND (reference sequence). CDR3 DNA sequence: TGTGCCAGTAGTCCAGGGGTAGGGTATGGCTACACCTTC. Translating it yields CASSPGVGYGYTF.

The chain carries TRBV5-1 and TRBJ2-7; 9 nucleotides align to TRBD1. V lost 5 bases, J lost 6 bases, and 9 bases stayed unmatched. This CDR3 region has 14 residues. CDR1 SGHRS and CDR2 YFSETQ come from the germline V gene. CDR3 sequence (DNA): TGCGCCAGCAGTCCACCGGGACAGGGAGGCGAGCAGTACTTC. Its protein product is CASSPPGQGGEQYF.

The chain joins TRBV30 to TRBJ1-4; no reliable D call. The CDR3 is 14 residues long. Germline values: CDR1 GTSNPN, CDR2 SVGIG (reference sequence). V was clipped by 1 base and J by 6 bases, with 12 bases between them. The CDR3 loop is CAWSGGGADEKLFF. As DNA, the CDR3 is TGTGCCTGGAGTGGTGGCGGAGCCGATGAAAAACTGTTTTTT.